This is a list of T cell receptor beta chains from one sample in a study of T cell responses to AZD1222 COVID-19 vaccine. The protocol was immunoSEQ multiplex PCR, while the TCRdb copy is restricted to in-frame clones and leaves out a portion. Of about 86,000 clones listed, roughly 90% are singletons. This specimen consisted of peripheral blood, obtained 28 days after the second AZD1222 dose. All receptors come from an adult who received the AZD1222 COVID-19 vaccine. Both conserved end residues are part of each CDR3. Each record gives: J gene, clone size, V gene, D gene, CDR3 protein, CDR3 DNA. A D gene is named only where the DNA matches it firmly. The size of a clone is reported for some rows only, either as once, few or many, or as a class for expanded clones.

TRBJ2-1	NA	TRBV2	TRBD1	CASTRDRGVYNEQFF	TGTGCCAGCACCAGGGACAGGGGGGTATACAATGAGCAGTTCTTC
TRBJ1-4	NA	TRBV12-5	NA	CASGLVRGLGRTNEKLFF	TGTGCTAGTGGTTTGGTAAGGGGCCTGGGGAGAACTAATGAAAAACTGTTTTTT
TRBJ2-2	NA	TRBV7-2	TRBD2	CASSAGGAGELFF	TGTGCCAGCAGCGCGGGGGGGGCCGGGGAGCTGTTTTTT
TRBJ2-5	NA	TRBV3-1/TRBV3-2	NA	CASSQGPPGVGETQYF	TGTGCCAGCAGCCAAGGCCCCCCCGGGGTGGGGGAGACCCAGTACTTC
TRBJ2-5	NA	TRBV6-5	TRBD2	CASSYGGGETQYF	TGTGCCAGCAGTTATGGGGGGGGAGAGACCCAGTACTTC
TRBJ2-2	NA	TRBV5-6	NA	CASSFQGSTGELFF	TGTGCCAGCAGCTTCCAGGGGAGCACCGGGGAGCTGTTTTTT
TRBJ1-1	NA	TRBV5-1	TRBD1	CASSSTGEATEAFF	TGCGCCAGCAGCTCAACAGGGGAGGCCACTGAAGCTTTCTTT
TRBJ2-3	NA	TRBV13	TRBD2	CASSSLRAGVPTDTQYF	TGTGCCAGCAGCTCATTACGAGCGGGGGTGCCCACAGATACGCAGTATTTT
TRBJ2-3	NA	TRBV4-2	TRBD2	CASSQGGGPSTDTQYF	TGTGCCAGCAGCCAAGGCGGGGGGCCCAGCACAGATACGCAGTATTTT
TRBJ2-7	NA	TRBV28	NA	CATGAFSSSYEQYF	TGTGCCACGGGGGCGTTTTCTAGCTCCTACGAGCAGTACTTC
TRBJ1-6	NA	TRBV2	NA	CASSWTAENSPLHF	TGTGCCAGCAGCTGGACAGCAGAGAATTCACCCCTCCACTTT
TRBJ1-5	NA	TRBV27	NA	CASRSGPIGSNQPQHF	TGTGCCAGCAGGAGTGGACCGATAGGTAGCAATCAGCCCCAGCATTTT
TRBJ2-1	NA	TRBV30	NA	CAWSVGYNEQFF	TGTGCCTGGAGTGTGGGGTACAATGAGCAGTTCTTC
TRBJ2-3	NA	TRBV27	NA	CASSLSLSRGTDTQYF	TGTGCCAGCAGTTTGTCTTTGTCTCGGGGCACAGATACGCAGTATTTT
TRBJ2-3	NA	TRBV9	TRBD2	CASNSGSPTDTQYF	TGTGCCAGCAATAGCGGGAGCCCCACAGATACGCAGTATTTT
TRBJ2-7	few	TRBV7-6	NA	CASSLDFGFSYEQYF	TGTGCCAGCAGCTTAGACTTCGGGTTCTCCTACGAGCAGTACTTC
TRBJ2-7	NA	TRBV4-2	NA	CASSQGMGYEQYF	TGTGCCAGCAGCCAAGGCATGGGGTACGAGCAGTACTTC
TRBJ1-1	NA	TRBV10-1	NA	CASTLGHNTEAFF	TGCGCCAGCACCCTCGGACACAACACTGAAGCTTTCTTT
TRBJ2-3	NA	TRBV5-4	TRBD2	CASSPSGGVGTDTQYF	TGTGCCAGCAGCCCAAGCGGGGGGGTGGGAACAGATACGCAGTATTTT
TRBJ1-6	NA	TRBV6-2/TRBV6-3	TRBD1	CASSYRQGGNSPLHF	TGTGCCAGCAGTTACCGACAGGGAGGGAATTCACCCCTCCACTTT
TRBJ2-3	NA	TRBV9	NA	CASSVSGGASTDTQYF	TGTGCCAGCAGCGTATCGGGGGGCGCTAGCACAGATACGCAGTATTTT
TRBJ1-4	NA	TRBV9	TRBD1	CASSLRTGPNEKLFF	TGTGCCAGCAGCCTCAGGACAGGACCCAATGAAAAACTGTTTTTT
TRBJ2-1	NA	TRBV3-1/TRBV3-2	NA	CASSQDNHNEQFF	TGTGCCAGCAGCCAAGATAACCACAATGAGCAGTTCTTC
TRBJ2-7	few	TRBV4-2	TRBD2	CASSHGLAGGNEQYF	TGTGCCAGCAGCCACGGACTAGCGGGTGGGAACGAGCAGTACTTC
TRBJ1-1	NA	TRBV9	NA	CASSVFRWEEIWGTEAFF	TGTGCCAGCAGCGTTTTTAGGTGGGAGGAGATTTGGGGTACTGAAGCTTTCTTT
TRBJ1-5	NA	TRBV3-1/TRBV3-2	NA	CASSQAAYSQPQHF	TGTGCCAGCAGCCAAGCGGCTTACAGTCAGCCCCAGCATTTT
TRBJ1-3	NA	TRBV4-1	NA	CASSQAPNGRNTIYF	TGCGCCAGCAGCCAAGCCCCCAATGGCAGAAACACCATATATTTT
TRBJ2-4	NA	TRBV9	NA	CASSVSGRGGNIQYF	TGTGCCAGCAGCGTATCAGGGCGGGGAGGAAACATTCAGTACTTC
TRBJ2-3	NA	TRBV6-1	TRBD2	CASSEVASGGFTDTQYF	TGTGCCAGCAGTGAAGTGGCTAGCGGGGGGTTCACAGATACGCAGTATTTT
TRBJ1-6	NA	TRBV6-5	TRBD1	CASSTGTGGSPLHF	TGTGCCAGCAGCACCGGGACAGGGGGATCACCCCTCCACTTT
TRBJ2-4	once	TRBV30	NA	CAWSLAGENIQYF	TGTGCCTGGAGTTTGGCGGGTGAAAACATTCAGTACTTC
TRBJ1-6	NA	TRBV12-5	NA	CASGLVAGEIGSPLHF	TGTGCTAGTGGTTTGGTAGCGGGGGAAATCGGATCACCCCTCCACTTT
TRBJ1-2	NA	TRBV21-1	NA	CASSKWGRDGPHYGYTF	TGTGCCAGCAGCAAATGGGGCCGGGACGGACCCCACTATGGCTACACCTTC
TRBJ2-6	NA	TRBV25-1	TRBD1	CASSETEQGSGANVLTF	TGTGCCAGCAGTGAAACGGAACAGGGGTCTGGGGCCAACGTCCTGACTTTC
TRBJ1-4	NA	TRBV7-9	NA	CASSLSGSGAANEKLFF	TGTGCCAGCAGCTTATCTGGGTCGGGGGCGGCTAATGAAAAACTGTTTTTT
TRBJ1-4	NA	TRBV6-1	NA	CASSELLPDRNEKLFF	TGTGCCAGCAGTGAACTCCTACCGGACAGAAATGAAAAACTGTTTTTT
TRBJ1-2	NA	TRBV19	NA	CASSPYYTETYGYTF	TGTGCCAGTAGTCCCTATTATACAGAGACCTATGGCTACACCTTC
TRBJ1-6	NA	TRBV2	NA	CASSATGRLNSPLHF	TGTGCCAGCAGTGCCACCGGGAGGTTAAATTCACCCCTCCACTTT
TRBJ2-5	NA	TRBV2	NA	CASNEGGVVETQYF	TGTGCCAGCAATGAGGGGGGCGTGGTGGAGACCCAGTACTTC
TRBJ2-1	few	TRBV19	NA	CASSIGSDEQFF	TGTGCCAGTAGTATTGGTTCGGATGAGCAGTTCTTC
TRBJ2-3	NA	TRBV11-2	NA	CASSSGLRTDTQYF	TGTGCCAGCAGCTCGGGACTCCGTACAGATACGCAGTATTTT
TRBJ2-7	NA	TRBV6-5	NA	CASLRPAGGSYEQYF	TGTGCCAGCTTAAGGCCGGCGGGCGGCTCCTACGAGCAGTACTTC
TRBJ1-6	NA	TRBV4-2	TRBD1	CASRSGARGLPSF	TGTGCCAGCAGATCTGGGGCCAGGGGGTTACCATCTTTT